This TCR beta chain stems from a study of blood T cell repertoires in COVID-19. There are a few counts of this clone. Clones were read by immunoSEQ multiplex PCR, and TCRdb kept only the in-frame ones, dropping some. The table records hundreds of thousands of clones, under 90% of them present only once. CDR3 length: 15 amino acids. Germline V lookup: CDR1 MDHEN, CDR2 SYDVKM. V was cut by 5 bases and J by 7 bases, with 18 bases left in between. This sequence originates from a man between 35 and 55 years old who had recovered from COVID-19. The sequenced material came from PBMCs or T cells enriched from blood (not recorded which). The rearrangement joins TRBV28 to TRBJ1-5; TRBD1 might be the D (6 bases). DNA of the CDR3: TGTGCCAGCAGTACAGGGATGTTCGCAATCCAGCCCCAGCATTTT. Translating gives CASSTGMFAIQPQHF.